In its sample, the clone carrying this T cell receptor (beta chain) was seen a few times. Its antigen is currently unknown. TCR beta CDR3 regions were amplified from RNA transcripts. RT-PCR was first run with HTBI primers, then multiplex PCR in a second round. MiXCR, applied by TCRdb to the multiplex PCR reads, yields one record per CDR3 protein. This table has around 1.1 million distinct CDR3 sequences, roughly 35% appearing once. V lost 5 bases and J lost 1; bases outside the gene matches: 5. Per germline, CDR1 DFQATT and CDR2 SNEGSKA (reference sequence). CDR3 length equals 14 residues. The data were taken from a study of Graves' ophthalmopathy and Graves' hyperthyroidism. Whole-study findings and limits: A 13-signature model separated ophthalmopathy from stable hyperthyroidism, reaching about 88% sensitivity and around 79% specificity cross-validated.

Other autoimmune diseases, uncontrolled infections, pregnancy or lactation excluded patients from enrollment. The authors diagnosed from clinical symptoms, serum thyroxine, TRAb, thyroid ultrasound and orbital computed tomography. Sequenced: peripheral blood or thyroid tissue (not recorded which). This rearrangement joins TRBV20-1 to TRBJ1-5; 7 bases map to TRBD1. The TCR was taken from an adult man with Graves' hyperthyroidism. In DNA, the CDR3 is TGCAGTGCTCCCGGGACAGTGAGCAATCAGCCCCAGCATTTT. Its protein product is CSAPGTVSNQPQHF.